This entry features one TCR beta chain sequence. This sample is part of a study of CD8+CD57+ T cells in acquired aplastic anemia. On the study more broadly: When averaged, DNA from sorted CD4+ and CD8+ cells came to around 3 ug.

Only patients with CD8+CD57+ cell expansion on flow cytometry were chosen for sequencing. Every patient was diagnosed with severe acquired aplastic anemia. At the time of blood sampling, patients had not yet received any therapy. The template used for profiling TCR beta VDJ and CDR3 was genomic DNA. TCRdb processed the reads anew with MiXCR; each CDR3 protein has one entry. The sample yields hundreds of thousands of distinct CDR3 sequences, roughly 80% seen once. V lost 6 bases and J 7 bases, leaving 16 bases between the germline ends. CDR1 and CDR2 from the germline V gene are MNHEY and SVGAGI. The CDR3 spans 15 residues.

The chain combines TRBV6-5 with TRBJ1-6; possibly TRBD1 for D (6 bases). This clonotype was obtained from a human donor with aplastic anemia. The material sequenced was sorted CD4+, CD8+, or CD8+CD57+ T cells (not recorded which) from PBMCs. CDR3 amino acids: CASRPSQGKNSPLHF. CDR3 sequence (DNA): TGTGCCAGCAGGCCCAGTCAGGGGAAAAATTCACCCCTCCACTTT.